These T cell receptor beta chains were read from a single sample in a study of CD8 T cells in ankylosing spondylitis. TCRdb re-called the 5' RACE reads through MiXCR, storing one row per CDR3 protein. The sample contains about 240,000 distinct CDR3 sequences, 8.6% of which appear only once. Sequenced sample: blood, either unsorted or a sorted T cell fraction (not recorded which). The receptor source for this set is a male donor with ankylosing spondylitis or in good health (not recorded which). Both conserved end residues are part of each CDR3. Each record gives: J gene, clone size, CDR3 length, V gene, D gene, CDR3 protein, CDR3 DNA. The D gene is left open where the match is weak. Some rows have no size entry. The others give once, few or many, or a class for an expanded clone.

TRBJ2-5	few	16	TRBV20-1	TRBD2	CSARVWSSGSGETQYF	TGCAGTGCTAGGGTTTGGAGTAGCGGGAGTGGAGAGACCCAGTACTTC
TRBJ1-3	many	16	TRBV9	TRBD1	CASSVGQGIPGNTIYF	TGTGCCAGCAGCGTGGGACAGGGGATCCCTGGAAACACCATATATTTT
TRBJ2-2	many	14	TRBV20-1	NA	CSASYRGGTGELFF	TGCAGTGCTAGTTACAGGGGAGGAACCGGGGAGCTGTTTTTT
TRBJ2-3	few	16	TRBV20-1	TRBD1	CSARGLGQASTDTQYF	TGCAGTGCTAGGGGCCTGGGACAGGCGAGCACAGATACGCAGTATTTT
TRBJ2-1	few	13	TRBV9	NA	CASSDHTYNEQFF	TGTGCCAGCAGCGACCACACCTACAATGAGCAGTTCTTC
TRBJ1-1	many	14	TRBV12-3/TRBV12-4	NA	CASSLMGADTEAFF	TGTGCCAGCAGTTTGATGGGGGCGGACACTGAAGCTTTCTTT
TRBJ1-5	many	12	TRBV20-1	NA	CSAIPGAGPQHF	TGCAGTGCCATACCAGGGGCTGGGCCCCAGCATTTT
TRBJ2-1	many	13	TRBV12-3/TRBV12-4	NA	CASGTSSYNEQFF	TGTGCCAGCGGGACGAGCTCCTACAATGAGCAGTTCTTC
TRBJ2-2	many	16	TRBV12-3/TRBV12-4	NA	CASSPGVRQHTGELFF	TGTGCCAGCAGTCCCGGGGTGAGACAACACACCGGGGAGCTGTTTTTT
TRBJ1-4	many	13	TRBV6-1	NA	CASSDRTNEKLFF	TGTGCCAGCAGCGATCGGACTAATGAAAAACTGTTTTTT
TRBJ1-5	many	14	TRBV6-2/TRBV6-3	TRBD1	CASHGTGGTKPQHF	TGTGCCAGCCATGGGACAGGGGGAACGAAGCCCCAGCATTTT
TRBJ2-7	many	14	TRBV21-1	NA	CASPPGAGEYEQYF	TGTGCCAGCCCCCCGGGTGCAGGGGAATACGAGCAGTACTTC
TRBJ2-3	NA	20	TRBV5-8	NA	CASSLGYLLRQYTSTDTQYF	TGTGCCAGCAGCTTGGGGTATCTGCTCCGACAGTACACTAGCACAGATACGCAGTATTTT
TRBJ1-4	many	13	TRBV14	TRBD1	CASSDRGDEKLFF	TGTGCCAGCAGCGACAGGGGGGACGAAAAACTGTTTTTT
TRBJ2-4	few	17	TRBV7-9	TRBD1	CASSSYGQGVAKNIQYF	TGTGCCAGCAGCTCCTACGGACAGGGTGTGGCCAAAAACATTCAGTACTTC
TRBJ2-3	few	15	TRBV6-1	NA	CASSRDSAPPGTQYF	TGTGCCAGCAGTCGGGACTCCGCGCCCCCGGGTACGCAGTATTTT
TRBJ1-5	many	16	TRBV10-2	NA	CASSGFKATDYQPQHF	TGCGCCAGCAGTGGATTCAAAGCGACAGACTATCAGCCCCAGCATTTT
TRBJ1-1	many	14	TRBV5-1	NA	CASSFGGEGTEAFF	TGCGCCAGCAGCTTCGGGGGGGAAGGGACTGAAGCTTTCTTT
TRBJ2-1	many	12	TRBV6-2/TRBV6-3	NA	CASSYQHNEQFF	TGTGCCAGCAGTTACCAGCACAATGAGCAGTTCTTC
TRBJ2-1	many	16	TRBV20-1	TRBD2	CSAPNLAGSSYNEQFF	TGCAGTGCTCCAAATCTAGCGGGGAGCTCCTACAATGAGCAGTTCTTC
TRBJ2-7	few	14	TRBV7-9	NA	CASSPGTLRYEQYF	TGTGCCAGCAGCCCAGGGACACTACGCTACGAGCAGTACTTC
TRBJ2-3	NA	14	TRBV4-3	NA	CASSQDQSWDTQYF	TGCGCCAGCAGCCAAGATCAAAGTTGGGATACGCAGTATTTT
TRBJ2-7	NA	14	TRBV20-1	NA	CSAFIGGASYEQYF	TGCAGTGCCTTTATCGGGGGTGCCTCCTACGAGCAGTACTTC
TRBJ2-3	many	16	TRBV5-4	NA	CASSSQGTSYTDTQYF	TGTGCCAGCAGCTCCCAGGGGACTTCCTACACAGATACGCAGTATTTT
TRBJ1-6	NA	16	TRBV12-3/TRBV12-4	NA	CASSLEAGAGKSPLHF	TGTGCCAGCAGTTTAGAAGCAGGGGCTGGGAAATCACCCCTCCACTTT
TRBJ2-7	many	14	TRBV27	NA	CASRKTHWEGEQYF	TGTGCCAGCAGAAAAACTCACTGGGAAGGTGAGCAGTACTTC
TRBJ1-1	few	13	TRBV30	TRBD1	CACPGTGITEAFF	TGTGCCTGCCCCGGGACAGGGATCACTGAAGCTTTCTTT
TRBJ1-1	few	12	TRBV30	NA	CAWTPANTEAFF	TGTGCCTGGACGCCGGCGAACACTGAAGCTTTCTTT
TRBJ2-1	many	18	TRBV6-1	TRBD2	CASLGVKVTSGSYNEQFF	TGTGCCAGCCTTGGGGTTAAGGTGACTAGCGGTTCCTACAATGAGCAGTTCTTC